This T cell receptor beta chain was documented in a study of blood T cells in healthy people across ages. V was trimmed by 3 bases and J by 3 bases, leaving 8 bases between them. The germline gives CDR1 DFQATT, CDR2 SNEGSKA (reference sequence). The CDR3 has 12 amino acids. Sample-barcoded 5' priming and a J-beta primer mix drove a second PCR of roughly 6 to 12 cycles. TCRdb used MiXCR to reprocess the 5' RACE reads, holding one entry per CDR3 protein. The table has over 600,000 distinct CDR3 sequences, roughly 20% seen once. The rearrangement uses TRBV20-1 and TRBJ2-5; D unresolved. The sequencing sample was made of blood. The TCR comes from a man aged 65-85 years in good health. This CDR3 is CSASFLKETQYF. In nucleotides, the CDR3 is TGCAGTGCTAGTTTTCTAAAAGAGACCCAGTACTTC.